The source of this T cell receptor (beta chain) is a study of blood T cell repertoires in COVID-19 (dated by TCRdb to the early 2020s). About the investigation overall: The collaborator samples originated in the United States, Italy and Spain and spanned the acute and convalescent phases of COVID-19. The sample metadata nearly always contained a de-identified subject ID, COVID-19 status, age in years and sex. The material from the prospective study consisted of cDNA or gDNA derived from T cells, B-cell-depleted T cells, or PBMCs. The repertoires were released in a freely available public database meant as a resource for research on the immune response to SARS-CoV-2. The samples were drawn from the first 160 participants of the ongoing ImmuneRACE study and from some 1,300 subjects provided by 6 global collaborators. Where available, HLA class I and class II types were taken from metadata supplied by the sample provider and were not determined by assay-based typing. The dataset comprised deeply sampled blood TCRbeta repertoires from subjects exposed to, actively infected with, or recovered from COVID-19. Findings and caveats that apply to the study as a whole: Clinical and demographic metadata were provided uncurated, with the amount varying by source and participant.

Trimming accounts for 1 base at V and 2 bases at J, while the number of junction bases matched to no gene is 6. Via the germline V gene, CDR1 is SGHVS and CDR2 FQNEAQ. The CDR3 numbers 16 residues from cysteine through phenylalanine. Left in the record is the CDR3 DNA by itself, 48 bases read in frame from the first base. TCRbeta CDR3 regions were amplified from genomic DNA by means of the immunoSEQ Assay, a bias-controlled multiplex PCR. The original pipeline was this. The number of nucleated cells in each sample was estimated from the amplification of reference gene primers within the assay. To quantify the absolute abundance of each unique TCRbeta CDR3 rearrangement, sequence reads were collapsed and filtered. For each sample, productive Simpson clonality was calculated as the square root of Simpson's diversity index across productive rearrangements. TCRdb retrieved this table from immuneACCESS and kept in-frame rearrangements only. Not all clones are present; in checked studies, unresolved V genes account for under half, and no reason is known for the remainder. For V, J and clone size, that table is used; D and trimming come from the DNA. Across this sample there are a few hundred thousand clones, with around 90% seen only once. The ten most abundant clones make up 1.2% of the sample.

Whole blood was collected in K2EDTA tubes by collaborating institutions according to the institutions' own protocols. For TCRbeta analysis, collaborators shipped samples in one of three forms: frozen whole blood, isolated PBMCs, or DNA extracted from either of those sample types. With regard to this clone: What antigen it recognizes has not been identified. No much larger clone is present one base from it, and per-base qualities are unavailable.

This TCR came from a man in his forties with acute or convalescent COVID-19. The rearranged segments are TRBV7-8 and TRBJ2-7, and 9 junction bases match TRBD1. The sample was peripheral blood. The nucleotide sequence reads as follows: TGTGCCAGCAGCTTAGAATTCGGGACAGGGACCTACGAGCAGTACTTC. This sequence encodes CASSLEFGTGTYEQYF.